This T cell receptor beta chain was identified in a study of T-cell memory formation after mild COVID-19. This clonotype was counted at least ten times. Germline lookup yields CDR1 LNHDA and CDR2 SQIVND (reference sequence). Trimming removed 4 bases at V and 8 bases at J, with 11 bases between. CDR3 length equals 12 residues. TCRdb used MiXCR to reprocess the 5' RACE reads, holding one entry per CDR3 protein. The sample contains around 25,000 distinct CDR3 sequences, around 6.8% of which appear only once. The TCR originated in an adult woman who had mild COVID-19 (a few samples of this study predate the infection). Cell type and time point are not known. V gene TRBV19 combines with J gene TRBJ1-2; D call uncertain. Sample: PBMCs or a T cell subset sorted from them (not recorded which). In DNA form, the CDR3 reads TGTGCCAGTAGTACAAGAGCCCCCGGCTACACCTTC. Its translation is CASSTRAPGYTF. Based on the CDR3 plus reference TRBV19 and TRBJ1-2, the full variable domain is DGGITQSPKYLFRKEGQNVTLSCEQNLNHDAMYWYRQDPGQGLRLIYYSQIVNDFQKGDIAEGYSVSREKKESFPLTVTSAQKNPTAFYLCASSTRAPGYTFGSGTRLTVV.